The clone carrying this TCR beta chain has at least ten counts. This specimen belongs to a study of T cells in Graves' hyperthyroidism and ophthalmopathy. Amplification yielded TCR beta CDR3 regions, with RNA transcripts as the source. Initially, a first-round RT-PCR of the TCR CDR3 employed the HTBI primer set. In TCRdb, the multiplex PCR reads were re-called with MiXCR into one record per CDR3 protein. Seen here are 360,000 or so distinct CDR3 sequences, roughly 15% observed once, and the top ten hold under 25%. Ophthalmopathy cases met thresholds of Clinical Activity Score at least 3, NOSPECS grade at least 4 and duration under 3 months. Not enrolled were patients with uncontrolled infection, other autoimmune disease, pregnancy or lactation. Orbital computed tomography and thyroid ultrasound, together with serum TRAb and thyroxine and clinical symptoms, were used for diagnoses. The CDR3 is made up of 11 amino acids. The germline CDR1 and CDR2 sequences are SEHNR and FQNEAQ (reference sequence). The germline V and J ends were trimmed by 4 bases and 12 bases, with 10 bases remaining between them.

This sequence originates from a woman aged 55-75 years with Graves' ophthalmopathy. What was sequenced was blood. This sequence joins TRBV7-9 and TRBJ2-1; no definite D call. The CDR3 loop reads CASSSSVGQFF. In nucleotides, the CDR3 is TGTGCCAGCAGCTCAAGTGTGGGGCAGTTCTTC.